The source of this T cell receptor (beta chain) is a study of cytomegalovirus exposure and HLA in healthy donors. Study outcomes and limitations: Analysis was performed later, and it showed HLA-associated TCR beta chains to be more clonally expanded than equally common others.

Comments on this clone: Antigen: not known.

The PCR employed 60 Vbeta primers together with 13 Jbeta primers. The assay was immunoSEQ multiplex PCR, and TCRdb's table has in-frame clones only and misses some. The clone table shows 68,000 or so clones, with the ten largest holding 7.5%. J gave up 0 bases and V 6 bases, and 14 bases lay outside the gene matches. Germline V lookup: CDR1 SGHTA, CDR2 FQGNSA. CDR3 length: 19 amino acids. This receptor was obtained from a female donor in good health and CMV-seropositive. The sample was PBMCs. The chain recombines TRBV7-2 with TRBJ2-1; 10 bases match TRBD2. CDR3 residues: CASRLSPSGGPSSYNEQFF. Here the CDR3 DNA reads TGTGCCAGCAGACTTAGCCCTAGCGGGGGCCCCAGCTCCTACAATGAGCAGTTCTTC.